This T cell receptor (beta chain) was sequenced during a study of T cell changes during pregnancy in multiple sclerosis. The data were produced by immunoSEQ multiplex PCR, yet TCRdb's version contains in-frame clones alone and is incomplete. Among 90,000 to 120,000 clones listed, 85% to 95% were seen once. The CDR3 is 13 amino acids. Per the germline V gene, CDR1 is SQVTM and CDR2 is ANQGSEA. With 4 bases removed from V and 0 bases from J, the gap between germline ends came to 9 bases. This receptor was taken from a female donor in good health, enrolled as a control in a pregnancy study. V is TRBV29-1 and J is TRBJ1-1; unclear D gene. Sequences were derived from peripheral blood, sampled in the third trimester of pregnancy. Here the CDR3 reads CSVARVMNTEAFF. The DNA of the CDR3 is TGCAGCGTTGCACGGGTTATGAACACTGAAGCTTTCTTT.